This T cell receptor (beta chain) was recovered during a study of T cell responses to AZD1222 COVID-19 vaccine. The overall study: Whether given at about 4 or about 12 weeks, second doses were pooled. Regarding the study as a whole: An increase in Spike-specific TCR breadth and depth was observed after two AZD1222 doses. Clonal diversity was possibly underestimated; the donors were predominantly white British and more often female.

Deletions cut 7 bases from V and 0 bases from J, with 9 bases between. The CDR3 length is 13 residues. In germline, CDR1 is LNHDA, CDR2 SQIVND (reference sequence). The assay was immunoSEQ multiplex PCR, and TCRdb's table has in-frame clones only and misses some. Here the sample spans more than 80,000 clones, just over 85% being singletons. This clone was observed a handful of times. Antigen specificity is unknown. The sequence derives from an adult in good health. This chain connects TRBV19 to TRBJ1-1; D ambiguous. This specimen consisted of peripheral blood, obtained on day 0 of AZD1222 vaccination. The DNA of the CDR3 is TGTGCCAGTAAAGCCCACCTGAACACTGAAGCTTTCTTT. It codes for CASKAHLNTEAFF. The variable domain in full, with the rest retrieved from reference TRBV19 and TRBJ1-1, is DGGITQSPKYLFRKEGQNVTLSCEQNLNHDAMYWYRQDPGQGLRLIYYSQIVNDFQKGDIAEGYSVSREKKESFPLTVTSAQKNPTAFYLCASKAHLNTEAFFGQGTRLTVV.